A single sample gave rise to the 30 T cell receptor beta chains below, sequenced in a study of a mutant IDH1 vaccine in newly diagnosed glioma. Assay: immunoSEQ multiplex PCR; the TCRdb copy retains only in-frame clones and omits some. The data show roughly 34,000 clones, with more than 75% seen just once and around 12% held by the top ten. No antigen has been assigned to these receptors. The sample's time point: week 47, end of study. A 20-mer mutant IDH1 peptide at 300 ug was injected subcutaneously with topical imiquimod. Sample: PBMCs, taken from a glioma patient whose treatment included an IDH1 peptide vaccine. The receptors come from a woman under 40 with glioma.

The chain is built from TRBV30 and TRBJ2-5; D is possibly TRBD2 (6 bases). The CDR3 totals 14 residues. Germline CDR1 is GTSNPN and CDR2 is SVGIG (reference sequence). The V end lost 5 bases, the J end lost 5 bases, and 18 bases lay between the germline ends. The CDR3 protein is CAWVAANLRETQYF. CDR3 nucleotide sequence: TGTGCCTGGGTAGCGGCCAACCTCCGGGAGACCCAGTACTTC.

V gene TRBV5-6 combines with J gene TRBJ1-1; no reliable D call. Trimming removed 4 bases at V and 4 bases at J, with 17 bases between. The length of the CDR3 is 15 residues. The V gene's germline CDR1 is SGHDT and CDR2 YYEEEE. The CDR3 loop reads CASSAMVWDFTEAFF. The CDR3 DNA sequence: TGTGCCAGCAGCGCAATGGTCTGGGATTTCACTGAAGCTTTCTTT.

The CDR3 protein is CASSPLGPDSGLWEQYF. CDR3 nucleotide sequence: TGTGCCAGCAGCCCGCTCGGTCCGGACAGTGGACTATGGGAGCAGTACTTC. This chain uses TRBV5-6 with TRBJ2-7; D is possibly TRBD1 or TRBD2 (6 bases each). The CDR3 contains 17 residues. Trimming cost V 4 bases and J 7 bases, with 27 bases left between them. CDR1 is SGHDT, CDR2 YYEEEE, per germline.

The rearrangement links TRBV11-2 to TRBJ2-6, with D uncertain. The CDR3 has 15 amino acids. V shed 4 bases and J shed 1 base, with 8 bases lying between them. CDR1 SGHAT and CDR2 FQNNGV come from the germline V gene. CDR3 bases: TGTGCCAGCAGCTCCTTCCGATCTGGGGCCAACGTCCTGACTTTC. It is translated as CASSSFRSGANVLTF.

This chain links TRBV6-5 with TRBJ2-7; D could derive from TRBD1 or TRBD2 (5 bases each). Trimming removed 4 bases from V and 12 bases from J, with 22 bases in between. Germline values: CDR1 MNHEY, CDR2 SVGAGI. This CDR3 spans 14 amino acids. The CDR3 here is CASSSLPAGTSLYF. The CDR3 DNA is TGTGCCAGCAGTTCCTTACCCGCAGGGACCTCTCTGTACTTC.

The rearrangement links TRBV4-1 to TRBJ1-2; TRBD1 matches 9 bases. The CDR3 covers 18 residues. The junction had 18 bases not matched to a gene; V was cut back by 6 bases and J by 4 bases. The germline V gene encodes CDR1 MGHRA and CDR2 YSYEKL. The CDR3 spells CASRGRWGQGGLGYGYTF. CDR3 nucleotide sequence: TGCGCCAGCAGGGGGAGATGGGGACAGGGAGGATTGGGCTATGGCTACACCTTC.

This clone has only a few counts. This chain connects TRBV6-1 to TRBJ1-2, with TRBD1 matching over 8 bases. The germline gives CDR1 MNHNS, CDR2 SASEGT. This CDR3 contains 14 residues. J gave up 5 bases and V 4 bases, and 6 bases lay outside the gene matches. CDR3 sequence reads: CASSGGGTGYGYTF. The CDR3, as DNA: TGTGCCAGCAGTGGCGGAGGGACAGGTTATGGCTACACCTTC.

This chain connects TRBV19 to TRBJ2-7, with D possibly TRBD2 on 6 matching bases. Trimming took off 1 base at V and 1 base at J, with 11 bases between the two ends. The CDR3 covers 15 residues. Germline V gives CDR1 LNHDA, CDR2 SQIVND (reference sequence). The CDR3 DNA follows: TGTGCCAGTAGTATAGGGCGGGGCCTATCCTACGAGCAGTACTTC. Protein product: CASSIGRGLSYEQYF.

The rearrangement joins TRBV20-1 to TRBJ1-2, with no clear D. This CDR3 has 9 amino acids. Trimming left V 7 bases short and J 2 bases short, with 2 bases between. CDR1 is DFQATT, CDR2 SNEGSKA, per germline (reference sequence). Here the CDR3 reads CSVNYGYTF. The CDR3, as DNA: TGCAGTGTGAACTATGGCTACACCTTC.

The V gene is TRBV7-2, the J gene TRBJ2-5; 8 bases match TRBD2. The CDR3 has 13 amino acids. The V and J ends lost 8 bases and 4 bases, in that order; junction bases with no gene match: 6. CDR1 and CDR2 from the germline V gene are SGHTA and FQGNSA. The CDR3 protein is CASRGGRVETQYF. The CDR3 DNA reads TGTGCCAGCCGGGGGGGCAGGGTAGAGACCCAGTACTTC.

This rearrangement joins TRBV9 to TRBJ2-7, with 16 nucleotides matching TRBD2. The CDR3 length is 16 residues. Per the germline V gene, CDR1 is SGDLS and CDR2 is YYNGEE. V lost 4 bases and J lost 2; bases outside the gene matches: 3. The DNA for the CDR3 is TGTGCCAGCAGCCACGGGACTAGCGGGGGGGCCTACGAGCAGTACTTC. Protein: CASSHGTSGGAYEQYF.

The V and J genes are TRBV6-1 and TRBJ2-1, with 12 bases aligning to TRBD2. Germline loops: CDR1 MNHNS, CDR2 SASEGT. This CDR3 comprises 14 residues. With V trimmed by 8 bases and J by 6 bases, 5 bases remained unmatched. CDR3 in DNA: TGTGCCAGCGGACTAGCGGGGATCATCAATGAGCAGTTCTTC. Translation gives CASGLAGIINEQFF.

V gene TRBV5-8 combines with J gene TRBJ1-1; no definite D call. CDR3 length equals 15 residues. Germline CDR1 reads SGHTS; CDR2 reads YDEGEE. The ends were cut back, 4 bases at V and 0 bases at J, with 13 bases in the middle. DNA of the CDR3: TGTGCCAGCAGCCCCCGACTAGTCCTGAACACTGAAGCTTTCTTT. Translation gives CASSPRLVLNTEAFF.

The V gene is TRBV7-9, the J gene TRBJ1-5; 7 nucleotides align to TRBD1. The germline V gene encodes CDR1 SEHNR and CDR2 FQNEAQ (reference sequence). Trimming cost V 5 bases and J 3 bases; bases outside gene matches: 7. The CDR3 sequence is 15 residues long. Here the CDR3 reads CASSHWDSHNQPQHF. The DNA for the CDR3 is TGTGCCAGCAGCCACTGGGACAGCCACAATCAGCCCCAGCATTTT.

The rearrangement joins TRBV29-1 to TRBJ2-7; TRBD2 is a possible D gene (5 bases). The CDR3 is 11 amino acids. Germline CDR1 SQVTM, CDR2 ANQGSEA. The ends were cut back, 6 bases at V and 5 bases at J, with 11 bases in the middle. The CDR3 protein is CSVADYHEQYF. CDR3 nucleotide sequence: TGCAGCGTCGCCGACTACCACGAGCAGTACTTC.

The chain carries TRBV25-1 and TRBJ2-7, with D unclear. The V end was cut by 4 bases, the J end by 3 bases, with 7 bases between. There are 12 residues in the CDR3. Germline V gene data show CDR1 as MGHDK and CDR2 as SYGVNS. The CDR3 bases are TGTGCCAGCAGTGTAGGAGACTACGAGCAGTACTTC. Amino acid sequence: CASSVGDYEQYF.

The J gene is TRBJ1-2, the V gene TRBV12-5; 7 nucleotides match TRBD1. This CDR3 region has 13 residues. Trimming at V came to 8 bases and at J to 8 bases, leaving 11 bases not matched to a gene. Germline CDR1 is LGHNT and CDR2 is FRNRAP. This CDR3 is CASRFDRAGGYTF. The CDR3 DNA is TGTGCTAGTCGGTTCGACAGGGCGGGAGGCTACACCTTC. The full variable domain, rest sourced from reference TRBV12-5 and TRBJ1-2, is DARVTQTPRHKVTEMGQEVTMRCQPILGHNTVFWYRQTMMQGLELLAYFRNRAPLDDSGMPKDRFSAEMPDATLATLKIQPSEPRDSAVYFCASRFDRAGGYTFGSGTRLTVV.

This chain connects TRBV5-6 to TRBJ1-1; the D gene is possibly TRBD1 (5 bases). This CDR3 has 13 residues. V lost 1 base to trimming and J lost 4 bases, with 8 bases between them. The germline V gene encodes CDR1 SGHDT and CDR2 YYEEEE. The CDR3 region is CASSLWGGTEAFF. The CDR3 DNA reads TGTGCCAGCAGCTTGTGGGGGGGCACTGAAGCTTTCTTT.

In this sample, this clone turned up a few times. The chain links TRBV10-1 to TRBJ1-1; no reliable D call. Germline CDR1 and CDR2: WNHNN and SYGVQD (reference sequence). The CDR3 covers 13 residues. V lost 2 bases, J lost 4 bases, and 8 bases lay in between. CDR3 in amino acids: CASSETTPTEAFF. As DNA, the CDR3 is TGCGCCAGCAGTGAGACGACACCCACTGAAGCTTTCTTT.

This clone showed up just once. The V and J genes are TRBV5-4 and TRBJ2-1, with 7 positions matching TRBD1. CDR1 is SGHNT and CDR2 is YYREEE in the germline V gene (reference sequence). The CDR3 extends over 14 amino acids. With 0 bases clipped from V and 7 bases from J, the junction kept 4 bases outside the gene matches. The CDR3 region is CASSLERGRNEQFF. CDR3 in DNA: TGTGCCAGCAGCTTGGAGAGGGGGCGGAATGAGCAGTTCTTC.

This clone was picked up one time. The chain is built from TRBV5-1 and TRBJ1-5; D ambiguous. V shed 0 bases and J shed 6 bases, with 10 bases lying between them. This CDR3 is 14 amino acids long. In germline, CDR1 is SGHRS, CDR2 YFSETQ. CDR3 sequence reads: CASSLGGEGQPQHF. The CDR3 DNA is TGCGCCAGCAGCTTGGGGGGAGAGGGTCAGCCCCAGCATTTT. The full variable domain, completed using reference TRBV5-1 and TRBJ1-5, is KAGVTQTPRYLIKTRGQQVTLSCSPISGHRSVSWYQQTPGQGLQFLFEYFSETQRNKGNFPGRFSGRQFSNSRSEMNVSTLELGDSALYLCASSLGGEGQPQHFGDGTRLSIL.

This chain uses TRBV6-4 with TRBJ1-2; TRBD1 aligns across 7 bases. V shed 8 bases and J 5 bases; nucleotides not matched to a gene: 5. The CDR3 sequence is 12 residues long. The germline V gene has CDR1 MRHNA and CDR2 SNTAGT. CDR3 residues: CASRDSSYGYTF. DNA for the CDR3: TGTGCCAGCCGGGACAGCTCTTATGGCTACACCTTC.

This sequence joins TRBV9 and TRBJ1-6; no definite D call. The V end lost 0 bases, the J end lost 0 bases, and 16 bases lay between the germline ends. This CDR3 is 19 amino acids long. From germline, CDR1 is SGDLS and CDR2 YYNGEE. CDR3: CASSVDSGPISSYNSPLHF. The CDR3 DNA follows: TGTGCCAGCAGCGTAGATTCCGGACCGATAAGCTCCTATAATTCACCCCTCCACTTT.

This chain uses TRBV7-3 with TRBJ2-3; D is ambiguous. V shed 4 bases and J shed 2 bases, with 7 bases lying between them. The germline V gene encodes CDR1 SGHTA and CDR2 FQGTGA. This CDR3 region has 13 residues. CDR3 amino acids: CASSYLDTDTQYF. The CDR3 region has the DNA TGTGCCAGCAGCTACCTGGACACAGATACGCAGTATTTT.

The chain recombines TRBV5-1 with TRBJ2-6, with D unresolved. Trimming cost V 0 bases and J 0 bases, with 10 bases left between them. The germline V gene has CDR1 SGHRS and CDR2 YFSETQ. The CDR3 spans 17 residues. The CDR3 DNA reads TGCGCCAGCAGCTTGGCCTTGGACGCCTCTGGGGCCAACGTCCTGACTTTC. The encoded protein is CASSLALDASGANVLTF.

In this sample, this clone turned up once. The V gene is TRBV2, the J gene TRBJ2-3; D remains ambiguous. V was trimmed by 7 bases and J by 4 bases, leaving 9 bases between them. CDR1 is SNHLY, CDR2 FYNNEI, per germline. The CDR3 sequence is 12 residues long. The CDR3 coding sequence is TGTGCCAGCACATCATTGGCAGATACGCAGTATTTT. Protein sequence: CASTSLADTQYF.

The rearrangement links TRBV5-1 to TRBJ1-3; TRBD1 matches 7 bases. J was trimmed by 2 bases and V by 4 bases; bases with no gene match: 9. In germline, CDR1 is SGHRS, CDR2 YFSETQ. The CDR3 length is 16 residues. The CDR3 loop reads CASSPGRTGTGNTIYF. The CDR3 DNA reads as TGCGCCAGCAGCCCAGGCCGGACAGGAACTGGAAACACCATATATTTT.

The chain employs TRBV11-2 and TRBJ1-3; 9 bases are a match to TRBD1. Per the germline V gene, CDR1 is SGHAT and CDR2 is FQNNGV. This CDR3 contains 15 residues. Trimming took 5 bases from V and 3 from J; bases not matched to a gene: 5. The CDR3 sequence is CASSHRQGVGNTIYF. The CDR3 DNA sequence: TGTGCCAGCAGCCACCGACAGGGGGTTGGAAACACCATATATTTT.

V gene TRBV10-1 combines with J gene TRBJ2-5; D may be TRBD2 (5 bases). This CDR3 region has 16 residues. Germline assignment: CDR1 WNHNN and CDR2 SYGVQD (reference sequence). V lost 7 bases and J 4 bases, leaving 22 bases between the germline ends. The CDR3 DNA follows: TGCGCCAGCACCCCAGCCGGGAACTTGGGGAGAGAGACCCAGTACTTC. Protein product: CASTPAGNLGRETQYF.

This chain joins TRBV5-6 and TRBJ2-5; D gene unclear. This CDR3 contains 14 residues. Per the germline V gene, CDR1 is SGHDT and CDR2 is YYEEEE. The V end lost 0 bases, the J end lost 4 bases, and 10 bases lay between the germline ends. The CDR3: CASSLDNSLETQYF. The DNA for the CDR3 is TGTGCCAGCAGCTTGGATAACAGCTTAGAGACCCAGTACTTC.